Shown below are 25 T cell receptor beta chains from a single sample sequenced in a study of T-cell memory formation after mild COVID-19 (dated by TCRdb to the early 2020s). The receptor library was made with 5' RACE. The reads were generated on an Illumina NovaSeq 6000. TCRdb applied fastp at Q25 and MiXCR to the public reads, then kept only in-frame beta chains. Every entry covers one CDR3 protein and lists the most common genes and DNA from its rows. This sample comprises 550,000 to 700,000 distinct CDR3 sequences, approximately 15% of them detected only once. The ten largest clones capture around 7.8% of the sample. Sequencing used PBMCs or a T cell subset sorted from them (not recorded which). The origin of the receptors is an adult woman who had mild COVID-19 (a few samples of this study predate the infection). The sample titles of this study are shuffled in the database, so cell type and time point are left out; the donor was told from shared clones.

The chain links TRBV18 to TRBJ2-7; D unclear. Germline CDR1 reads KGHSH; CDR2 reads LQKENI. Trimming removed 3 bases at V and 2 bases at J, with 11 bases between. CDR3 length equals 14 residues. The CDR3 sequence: CASSPRSGTYEQYF. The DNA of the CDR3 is TGTGCCAGCTCACCCCGGTCAGGAACCTACGAGCAGTACTTC.

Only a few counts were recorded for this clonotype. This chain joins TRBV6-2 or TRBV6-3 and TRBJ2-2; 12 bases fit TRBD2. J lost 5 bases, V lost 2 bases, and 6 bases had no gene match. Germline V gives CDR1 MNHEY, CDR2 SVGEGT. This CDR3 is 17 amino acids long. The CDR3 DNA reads TGTGCCAGCAGTTACGGTGGACTAGCGGGAATTACCGGGGAGCTGTTTTTT. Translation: CASSYGGLAGITGELFF.

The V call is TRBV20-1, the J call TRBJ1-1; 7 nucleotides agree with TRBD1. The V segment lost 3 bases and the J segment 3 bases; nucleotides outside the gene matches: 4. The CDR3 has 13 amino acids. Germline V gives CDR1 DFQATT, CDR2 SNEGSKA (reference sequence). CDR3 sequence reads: CSASGQVDTEAFF. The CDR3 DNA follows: TGCAGTGCTAGCGGACAGGTAGACACTGAAGCTTTCTTT.

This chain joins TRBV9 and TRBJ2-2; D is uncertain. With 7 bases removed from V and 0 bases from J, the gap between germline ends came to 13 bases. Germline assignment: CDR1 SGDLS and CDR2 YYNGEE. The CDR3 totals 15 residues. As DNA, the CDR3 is TGTGCCAGCGAAGTGGGTTCTACGAACACCGGGGAGCTGTTTTTT. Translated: CASEVGSTNTGELFF.

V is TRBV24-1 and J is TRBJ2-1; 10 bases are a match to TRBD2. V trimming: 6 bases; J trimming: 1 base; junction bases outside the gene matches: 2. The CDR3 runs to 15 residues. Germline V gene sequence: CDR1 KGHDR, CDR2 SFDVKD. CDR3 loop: CATSLAGESYNEQFF. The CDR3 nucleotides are TGTGCCACCAGTCTAGCGGGGGAATCCTACAATGAGCAGTTCTTC.

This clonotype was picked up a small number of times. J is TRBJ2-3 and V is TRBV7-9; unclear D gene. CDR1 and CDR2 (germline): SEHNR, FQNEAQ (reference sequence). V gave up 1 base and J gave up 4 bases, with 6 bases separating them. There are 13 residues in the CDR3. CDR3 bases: TGTGCCAGCAGCTTAGACGTAGCAGATACGCAGTATTTT. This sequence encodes CASSLDVADTQYF.

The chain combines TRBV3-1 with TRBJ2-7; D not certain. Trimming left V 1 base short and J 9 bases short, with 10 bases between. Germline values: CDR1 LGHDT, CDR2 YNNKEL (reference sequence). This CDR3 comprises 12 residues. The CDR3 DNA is TGTGCCAGCAGCCAAGTCAGGCGGAGGCAGTACTTC. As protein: CASSQVRRRQYF.

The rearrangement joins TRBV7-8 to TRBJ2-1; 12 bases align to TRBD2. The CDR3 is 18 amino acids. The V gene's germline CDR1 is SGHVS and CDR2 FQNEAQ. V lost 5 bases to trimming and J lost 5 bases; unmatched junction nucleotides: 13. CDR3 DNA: TGTGCCAGCAGCCTAGGACTAGCGGGGAGCACCTTAAACAATGAGCAGTTCTTC. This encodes CASSLGLAGSTLNNEQFF.

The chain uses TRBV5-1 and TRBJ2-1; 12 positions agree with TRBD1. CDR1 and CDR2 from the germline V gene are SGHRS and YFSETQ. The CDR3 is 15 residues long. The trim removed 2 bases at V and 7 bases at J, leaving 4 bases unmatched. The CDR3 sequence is CASSFRDRGQNEQFF. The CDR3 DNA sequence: TGCGCCAGCAGCTTTAGGGACAGGGGGCAGAATGAGCAGTTCTTC.

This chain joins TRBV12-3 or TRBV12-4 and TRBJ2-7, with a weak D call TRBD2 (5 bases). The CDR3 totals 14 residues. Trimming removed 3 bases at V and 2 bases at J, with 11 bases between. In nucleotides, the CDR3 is TGTGCCAGCAGTTTGGGAGCGCCCCCCTACGAGCAGTACTTC. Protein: CASSLGAPPYEQYF.

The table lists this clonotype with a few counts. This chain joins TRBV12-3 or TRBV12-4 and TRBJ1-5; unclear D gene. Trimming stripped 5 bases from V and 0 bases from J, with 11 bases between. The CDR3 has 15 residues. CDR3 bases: TGTGCCAGCAGTCCCCCAGGCGTTAGCAATCAGCCCCAGCATTTT. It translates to CASSPPGVSNQPQHF.

CDR3 in amino acids: CASSMVGRGLLGYEQYF. The CDR3 nucleotides are TGTGCCAGCAGCATGGTGGGCAGGGGGCTCCTGGGGTACGAGCAGTACTTC. The chain is built from TRBV28 and TRBJ2-7, with TRBD1 matching 8 bases. Germline loops: CDR1 MDHEN, CDR2 SYDVKM. With V trimmed by 6 bases and J by 4 bases, 17 bases remained unmatched. The CDR3 sequence is 17 residues long.

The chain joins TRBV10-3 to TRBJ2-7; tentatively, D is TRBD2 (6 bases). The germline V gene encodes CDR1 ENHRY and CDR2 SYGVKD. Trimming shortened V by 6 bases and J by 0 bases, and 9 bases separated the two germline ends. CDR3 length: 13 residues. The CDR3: CAISRGSSYEQYF. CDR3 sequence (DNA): TGTGCCATCAGCCGGGGGTCCTCCTACGAGCAGTACTTC.

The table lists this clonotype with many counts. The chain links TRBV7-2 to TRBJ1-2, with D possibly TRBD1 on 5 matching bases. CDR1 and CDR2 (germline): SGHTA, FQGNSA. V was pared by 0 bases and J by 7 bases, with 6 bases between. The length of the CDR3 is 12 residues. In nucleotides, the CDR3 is TGTGCCAGCAGCTTAGCCGGGGGTGGCTACACCTTC. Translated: CASSLAGGGYTF.

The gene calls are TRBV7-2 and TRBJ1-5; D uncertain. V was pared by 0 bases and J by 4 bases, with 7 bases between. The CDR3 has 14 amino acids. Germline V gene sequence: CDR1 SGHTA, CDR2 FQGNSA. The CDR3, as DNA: TGTGCCAGCAGCTTAGCTACCCTGAATCAGCCCCAGCATTTT. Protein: CASSLATLNQPQHF.

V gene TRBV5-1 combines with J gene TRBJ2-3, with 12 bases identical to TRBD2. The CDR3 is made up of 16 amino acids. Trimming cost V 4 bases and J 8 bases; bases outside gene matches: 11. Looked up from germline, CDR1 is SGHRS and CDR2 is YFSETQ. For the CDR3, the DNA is TGCGCCAGCAGCCCCGGACTAGCGGGGCCACAGGGTACGCAGTATTTT. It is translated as CASSPGLAGPQGTQYF. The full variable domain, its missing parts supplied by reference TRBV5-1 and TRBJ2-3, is KAGVTQTPRYLIKTRGQQVTLSCSPISGHRSVSWYQQTPGQGLQFLFEYFSETQRNKGNFPGRFSGRQFSNSRSEMNVSTLELGDSALYLCASSPGLAGPQGTQYFGPGTRLTVL.

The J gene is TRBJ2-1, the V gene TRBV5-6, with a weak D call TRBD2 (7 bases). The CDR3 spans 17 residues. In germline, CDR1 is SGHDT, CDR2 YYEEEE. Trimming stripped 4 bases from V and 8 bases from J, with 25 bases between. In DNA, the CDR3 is TGTGCCAGCAGCCCGGAGGGGGGACTACCAGCGTGGGATGAGCAGTTCTTC. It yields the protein CASSPEGGLPAWDEQFF.

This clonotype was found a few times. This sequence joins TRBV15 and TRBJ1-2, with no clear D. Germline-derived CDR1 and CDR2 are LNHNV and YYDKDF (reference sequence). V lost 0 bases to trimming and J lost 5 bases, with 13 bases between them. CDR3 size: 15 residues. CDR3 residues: CATSRDSRGGYGYTF. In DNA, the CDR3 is TGTGCCACCAGCAGAGATTCACGGGGAGGATATGGCTACACCTTC.

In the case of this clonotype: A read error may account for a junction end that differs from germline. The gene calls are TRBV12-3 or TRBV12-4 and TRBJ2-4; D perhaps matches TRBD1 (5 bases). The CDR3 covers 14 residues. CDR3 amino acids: CSSSLGEAKNIQYF. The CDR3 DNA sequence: TGTTCCAGCAGTTTAGGGGAAGCCAAAAACATTCAGTACTTC.

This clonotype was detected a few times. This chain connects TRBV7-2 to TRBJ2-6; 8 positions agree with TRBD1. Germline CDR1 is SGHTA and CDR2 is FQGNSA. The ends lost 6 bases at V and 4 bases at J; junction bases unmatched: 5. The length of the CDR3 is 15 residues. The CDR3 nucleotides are TGTGCCAGCAGGCCCAGGGGGCTCGGGGCCAACGTCCTGACTTTC. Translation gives CASRPRGLGANVLTF.

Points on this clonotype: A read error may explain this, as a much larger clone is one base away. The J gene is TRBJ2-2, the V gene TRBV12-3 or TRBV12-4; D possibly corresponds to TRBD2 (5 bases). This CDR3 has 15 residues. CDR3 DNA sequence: TGTGCCAGCAGGGACCGACCGGTGGGCACCGGGGAGCTGTCTTTT. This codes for CASRDRPVGTGELSF.

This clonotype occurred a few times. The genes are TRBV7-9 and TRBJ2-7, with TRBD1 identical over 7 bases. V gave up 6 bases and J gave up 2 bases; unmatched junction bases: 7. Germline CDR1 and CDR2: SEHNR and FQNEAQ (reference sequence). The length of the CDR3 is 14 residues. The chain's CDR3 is CASSSGGKPYEQYF. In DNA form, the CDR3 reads TGTGCCAGCAGTTCAGGGGGAAAGCCCTACGAGCAGTACTTC.

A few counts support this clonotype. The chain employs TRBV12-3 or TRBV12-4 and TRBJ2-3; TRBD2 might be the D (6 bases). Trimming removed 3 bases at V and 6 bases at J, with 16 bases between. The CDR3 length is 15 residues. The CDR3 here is CASSFIAEPGDTQYF. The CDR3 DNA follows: TGTGCCAGCAGTTTTATAGCGGAGCCTGGGGATACGCAGTATTTT.

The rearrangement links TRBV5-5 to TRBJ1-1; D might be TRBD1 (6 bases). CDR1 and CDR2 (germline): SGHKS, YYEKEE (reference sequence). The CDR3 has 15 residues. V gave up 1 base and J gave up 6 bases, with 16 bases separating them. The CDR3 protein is CASSLNDRRYAEAFF. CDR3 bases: TGTGCCAGCAGCTTGAACGACAGGCGGTACGCTGAAGCTTTCTTT.

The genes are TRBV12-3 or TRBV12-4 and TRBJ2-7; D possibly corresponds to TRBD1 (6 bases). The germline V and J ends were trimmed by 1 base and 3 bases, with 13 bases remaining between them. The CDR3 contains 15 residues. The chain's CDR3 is CASSLGQGIFYEQYF. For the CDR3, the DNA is TGTGCCAGCAGTTTAGGCCAGGGGATATTCTACGAGCAGTACTTC.